The present TCR beta chain was sequenced within a study of T-cell reconstitution after alpha-beta-depleted transplantation in children. The CDR3 has 16 amino acids. CDR1 and CDR2 (germline): SGDLS, YYNGEE. Trimming shortened V by 0 bases and J by 0 bases, and 13 bases separated the two germline ends. Molecular barcoding with unique molecular identifiers was used for the TCRbeta library. One entry per CDR3 protein, called by TCRdb with MiXCR from the PCR reads. The sample consists of about 58,000 distinct CDR3 sequences, 44% of them appearing once. The sample in question was PBMCs, mostly from graft donor cells, obtained 360 days after TCRalphabeta/CD19-depleted stem cell transplant. This receptor was identified in a male patient aged 10 to 17 who had a stem cell transplant for acute lymphoblastic leukemia, so the T cells may come from the graft donor. The chain recombines TRBV9 with TRBJ2-7; either TRBD1 or TRBD2 may supply D (5 bases each). CDR3 loop: CASSVGPGTSSYEQYF. The CDR3 DNA sequence: TGTGCCAGCAGCGTAGGGCCGGGGACGAGCTCCTACGAGCAGTACTTC.